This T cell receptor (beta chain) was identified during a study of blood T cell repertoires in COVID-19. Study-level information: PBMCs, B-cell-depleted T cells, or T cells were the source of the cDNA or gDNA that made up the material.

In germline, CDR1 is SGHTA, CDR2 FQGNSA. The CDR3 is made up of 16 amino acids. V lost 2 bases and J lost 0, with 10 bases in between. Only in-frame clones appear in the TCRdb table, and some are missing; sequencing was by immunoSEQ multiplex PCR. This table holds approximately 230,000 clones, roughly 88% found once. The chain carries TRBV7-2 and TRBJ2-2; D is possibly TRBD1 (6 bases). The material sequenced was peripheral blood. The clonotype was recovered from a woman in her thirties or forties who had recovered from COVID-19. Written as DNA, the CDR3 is TGTGCCAGCAGCTTACGGGGACACCCGAACACCGGGGAGCTGTTTTTT. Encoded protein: CASSLRGHPNTGELFF.